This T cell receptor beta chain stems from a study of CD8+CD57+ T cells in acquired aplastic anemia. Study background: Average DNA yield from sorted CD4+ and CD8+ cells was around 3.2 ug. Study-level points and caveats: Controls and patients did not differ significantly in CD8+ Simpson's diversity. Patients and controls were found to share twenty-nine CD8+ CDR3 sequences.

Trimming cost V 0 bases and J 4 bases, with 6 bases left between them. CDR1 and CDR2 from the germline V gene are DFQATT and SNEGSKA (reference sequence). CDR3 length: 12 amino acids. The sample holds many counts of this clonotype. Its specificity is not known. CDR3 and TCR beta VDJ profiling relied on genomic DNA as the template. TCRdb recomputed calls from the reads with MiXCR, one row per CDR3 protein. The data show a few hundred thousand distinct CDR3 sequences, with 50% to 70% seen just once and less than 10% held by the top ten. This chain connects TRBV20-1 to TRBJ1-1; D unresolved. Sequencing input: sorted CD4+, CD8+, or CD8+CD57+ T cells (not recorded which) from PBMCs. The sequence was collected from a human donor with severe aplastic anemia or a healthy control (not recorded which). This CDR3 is CSAREMSTEAFF. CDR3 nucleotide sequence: TGCAGTGCTAGAGAGATGAGCACTGAAGCTTTCTTT.